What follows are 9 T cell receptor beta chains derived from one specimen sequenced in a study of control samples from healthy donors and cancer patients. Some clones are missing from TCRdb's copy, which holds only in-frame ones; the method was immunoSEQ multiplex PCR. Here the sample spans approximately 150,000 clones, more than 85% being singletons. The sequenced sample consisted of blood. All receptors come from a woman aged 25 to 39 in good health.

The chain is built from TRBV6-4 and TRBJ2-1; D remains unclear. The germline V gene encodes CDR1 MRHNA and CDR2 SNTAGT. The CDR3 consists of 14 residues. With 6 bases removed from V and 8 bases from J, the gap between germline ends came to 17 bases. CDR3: CASSDGPTGDEQFF. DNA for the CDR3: TGTGCCAGCAGCGACGGACCCACGGGCGATGAGCAGTTCTTC.

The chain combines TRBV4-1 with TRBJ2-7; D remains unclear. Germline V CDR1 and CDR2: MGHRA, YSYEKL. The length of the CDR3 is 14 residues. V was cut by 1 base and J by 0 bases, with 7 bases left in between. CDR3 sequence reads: CASSQGAYSYEQYF. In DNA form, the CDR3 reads TGCGCCAGCAGCCAAGGAGCCTACTCCTACGAGCAGTACTTC.

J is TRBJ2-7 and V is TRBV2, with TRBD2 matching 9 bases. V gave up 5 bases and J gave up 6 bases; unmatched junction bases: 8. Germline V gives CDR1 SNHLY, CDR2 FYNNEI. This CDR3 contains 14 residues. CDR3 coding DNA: TGTGCCAGCAGTTTGGTAGCGGGAGATCCCGAGCAGTACTTC. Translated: CASSLVAGDPEQYF.

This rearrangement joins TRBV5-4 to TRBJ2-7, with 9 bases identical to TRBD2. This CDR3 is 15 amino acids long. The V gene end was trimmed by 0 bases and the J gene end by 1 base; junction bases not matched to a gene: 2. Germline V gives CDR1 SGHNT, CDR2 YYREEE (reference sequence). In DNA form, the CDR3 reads TGTGCCAGCAGCTTGGGGGGACTAGCATCCTACGAGCAGTACTTC. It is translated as CASSLGGLASYEQYF.

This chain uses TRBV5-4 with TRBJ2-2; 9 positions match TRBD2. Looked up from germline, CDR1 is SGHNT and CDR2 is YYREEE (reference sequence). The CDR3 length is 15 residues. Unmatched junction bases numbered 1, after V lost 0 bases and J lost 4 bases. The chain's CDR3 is CASSLGLAVTGELFF. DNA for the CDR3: TGTGCCAGCAGCTTGGGACTAGCGGTCACCGGGGAGCTGTTTTTT.

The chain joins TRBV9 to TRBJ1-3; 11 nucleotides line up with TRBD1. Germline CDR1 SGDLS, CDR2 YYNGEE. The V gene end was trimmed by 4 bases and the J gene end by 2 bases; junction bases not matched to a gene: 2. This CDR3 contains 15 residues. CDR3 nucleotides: TGTGCCAGCAGCACGGGACAGGGGGCTGGAAACACCATATATTTT. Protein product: CASSTGQGAGNTIYF.

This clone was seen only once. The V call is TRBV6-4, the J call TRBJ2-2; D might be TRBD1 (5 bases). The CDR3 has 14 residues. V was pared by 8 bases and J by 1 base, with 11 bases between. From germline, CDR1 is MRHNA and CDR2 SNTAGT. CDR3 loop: CASQARENTGELFF. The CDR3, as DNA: TGTGCCAGCCAGGCCAGGGAGAACACCGGGGAGCTGTTTTTT.

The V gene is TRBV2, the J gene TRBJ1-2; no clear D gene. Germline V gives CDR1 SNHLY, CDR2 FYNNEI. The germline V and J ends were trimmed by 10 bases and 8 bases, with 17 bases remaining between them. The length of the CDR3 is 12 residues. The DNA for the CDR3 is TGTGCCACTCGAGGTTGGGGAGGAGGCTACACCTTC. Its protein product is CATRGWGGGYTF.

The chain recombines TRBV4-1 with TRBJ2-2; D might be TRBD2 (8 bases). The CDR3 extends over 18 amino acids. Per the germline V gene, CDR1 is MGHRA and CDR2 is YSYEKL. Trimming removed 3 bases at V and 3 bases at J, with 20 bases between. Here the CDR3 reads CASSHARGGGGDTGELFF. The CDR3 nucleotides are TGCGCCAGCAGCCACGCTCGGGGGGGAGGGGGCGACACCGGGGAGCTGTTTTTT.